This T cell receptor (beta chain) stems from a study of early T cells in non-severe SARS-CoV-2 infection. Study summary: The authors sequenced bulk RNA from unsorted whole blood, leaving chains unpaired. Study conclusions and caveats: Anti-spike CD8 responses were favored by VDJdb matching, which missed private and CD4 specificities.

As regards this clonotype: Its antigen is unidentified.

Attachment of unique molecular identifiers to individual cDNA molecules was performed. In TCRdb, the 5' RACE reads were re-called with MiXCR into one record per CDR3 protein. The sample records about 61,000 distinct CDR3 sequences, around 11% being singletons. Trimming took off 5 bases at V and 4 bases at J, with 12 bases between the two ends. Germline CDR1 and CDR2: SQVTM and ANQGSEA. CDR3 length: 13 residues. The receptor was isolated from an adult who was a healthcare worker with PCR-confirmed SARS-CoV-2 infection or an uninfected control (not recorded which). The donor label of this sample is uncertain. The chain is built from TRBV29-1 and TRBJ1-5, with a weak D call TRBD1 (5 bases). The material was whole blood, obtained at baseline. CDR3 amino acids: CSVSNQGNQPQHF. CDR3 coding DNA: TGCAGCGTTTCCAATCAGGGAAATCAGCCCCAGCATTTT. Variable domain in full (rest from reference TRBV29-1 and TRBJ1-5): SAVISQKPSRDICQRGTSLTIQCQVDSQVTMMFWYRQQPGQSLTLIATANQGSEATYESGFVIDKFPISRPNLTFSTLTVSNMSPEDSSIYLCSVSNQGNQPQHFGDGTRLSIL.